This T cell receptor (beta chain) was profiled in a study of identical twins. Study-wide findings and caveats: Conclusions were drawn cross-sectionally by statistical analysis, without following the same donors.

CDR1 and CDR2 from the germline V gene are SGHRS and YFSETQ. This CDR3 has 15 residues. Trimming took 0 bases from V and 10 from J, leaving 16 bases between them. MiXCR, run by TCRdb on the 5' RACE reads, gives a single entry per CDR3 protein. The sample consists of a few hundred thousand distinct CDR3 sequences, about 16% of them appearing once. This clonotype was observed a few times. Its target is unknown. These records were also assigned to another study, of yellow fever vaccine responses in identical twins. That report adds: Twins' vaccine T cell responses were reported to seem partly convergent and partly personalized.

This TCR derives from a woman aged 18-29 years in good health. The sample consisted of CD4+ T cells sorted from blood. The chain recombines TRBV5-1 with TRBJ2-2; a possible D gene is TRBD1 (5 bases). The CDR3: CASSLATTATKELFF. CDR3 DNA sequence: TGCGCCAGCAGCTTGGCCACGACAGCGACCAAGGAGCTGTTTTTT.